These 24 T cell receptor beta chains came from one sample sequenced in a study of CD8 T cells in ankylosing spondylitis. TCRdb analysed the 5' RACE reads with MiXCR anew, one entry per CDR3 protein. The table has more than 150,000 distinct CDR3 sequences, roughly 18% seen once; the top ten hold 4.3%. Sequenced sample: blood, either unsorted or a sorted T cell fraction (not recorded which). These receptor sequences come from a male donor aged 5 to 30 with ankylosing spondylitis or in good health (not recorded which).

This clonotype was seen many times. CDR3 DNA sequence: TGCGCCAGCAGCTTGGTGGGTCTAGCGAGTCGGGAGGAGCTGTTTTTT. Amino acids: CASSLVGLASREELFF. The chain combines TRBV5-1 with TRBJ2-2, with D perhaps TRBD2 (6 bases). V was pared by 0 bases and J by 10 bases, with 19 bases between. The CDR3 covers 16 residues. Germline loops: CDR1 SGHRS, CDR2 YFSETQ.

In this sample, this clonotype turned up many times. V is TRBV25-1 and J is TRBJ2-1; D is perhaps TRBD1 (6 bases). Trimming stripped 8 bases from V and 10 bases from J, with 18 bases between. Looked up from germline, CDR1 is MGHDK and CDR2 is SYGVNS. This CDR3 has 13 residues. The CDR3 is CASGSRDKREQFF. The CDR3 coding sequence is TGTGCCAGCGGATCCCGGGACAAGAGGGAGCAGTTCTTC.

This clonotype was detected many times. This chain joins TRBV13 and TRBJ1-4, with 9 nucleotides matching TRBD1. Trimming removed 5 bases from V and 8 bases from J; junction bases left unmatched: 3. This CDR3 contains 13 residues. Per germline, CDR1 PRHDT and CDR2 FYEKMQ (reference sequence). CDR3 nucleotides: TGTGCCAGCAGCCGGACAGGGGACGAAAAACTGTTTTTT. Protein product: CASSRTGDEKLFF.

There are many counts of this clonotype. The chain couples TRBV7-2 to TRBJ2-2; 7 bases are a match to TRBD1. Per the germline V gene, CDR1 is SGHTA and CDR2 is FQGNSA. With 5 bases clipped from V and 8 bases from J, the junction kept 5 bases outside the gene matches. The CDR3 runs to 13 residues. CDR3 in amino acids: CASSTYRGGELFF. The CDR3, as DNA: TGTGCCAGCAGCACCTACAGGGGTGGGGAGCTGTTTTTT.

This clonotype was counted ten times or more. The J gene is TRBJ2-2, the V gene TRBV7-2; D possibly matches TRBD1 or TRBD2 (5 bases each). This CDR3 is built from 15 residues. Germline assignment: CDR1 SGHTA and CDR2 FQGNSA. Trimming stripped 1 base from V and 8 bases from J, with 14 bases between. CDR3 protein: CASSLGPGAEGELFF. The CDR3 bases are TGTGCCAGCAGCTTAGGTCCCGGGGCCGAGGGGGAGCTGTTTTTT.

The chain is built from TRBV5-1 and TRBJ2-1, with D possibly TRBD1 on 6 matching bases. The CDR3 extends over 14 amino acids. Germline assignment: CDR1 SGHRS and CDR2 YFSETQ. Trimming took off 1 base at V and 5 bases at J, with 10 bases between the two ends. In DNA, the CDR3 is TGCGCCAGCAGCTTGAACAGGGACGACAATGAGCAGTTCTTC. Translation gives CASSLNRDDNEQFF.

The table lists this clonotype with many counts. The V call is TRBV5-1, the J call TRBJ1-1; D gene uncertain. Trimming pared 1 base from V and 7 bases from J, leaving 14 bases between. Germline CDR1 and CDR2: SGHRS and YFSETQ. The CDR3 is 14 amino acids. The CDR3 is CASSLTAGRYEAFF. Here the CDR3 DNA reads TGCGCCAGCAGCTTGACGGCGGGGAGGTATGAAGCTTTCTTT.

This clonotype was found many times. The chain has TRBV6-2 or TRBV6-3 and TRBJ2-2; TRBD1 might be the D (6 bases). CDR1 is MNHEY, CDR2 SVGEGT, per germline. V dropped 8 bases and J dropped 6 bases, with 7 bases sitting between them. CDR3 length: 11 residues. CDR3: CASGQSGELFF. In DNA, the CDR3 is TGTGCCAGCGGACAGTCCGGGGAGCTGTTTTTT.

This clonotype has just a few counts. The J gene is TRBJ2-7, the V gene TRBV27, with 8 bases matching TRBD2. V lost 5 bases and J lost 3; bases outside the gene matches: 6. The CDR3 length is 14 residues. The germline CDR1 and CDR2 sequences are MNHEY and SMNVEV (reference sequence). The CDR3 DNA reads as TGTGCCAGCAGTCCTTTAGCGGGGAACTACGAGCAGTACTTC. Its translation: CASSPLAGNYEQYF.

Many counts were recorded for this clonotype. J is TRBJ2-5 and V is TRBV27; D gene ambiguous. Germline-derived CDR1 and CDR2 are MNHEY and SMNVEV (reference sequence). The CDR3 contains 13 residues. V gave up 2 bases and J gave up 4 bases, with 8 bases separating them. The CDR3 reads CASSLVWGETQYF. The CDR3 DNA sequence: TGTGCCAGCAGTTTAGTGTGGGGAGAGACCCAGTACTTC.

This clonotype was detected ten times or more. The chain joins TRBV29-1 to TRBJ2-7; TRBD1 matches 9 bases. The germline V gene has CDR1 SQVTM and CDR2 ANQGSEA. J was trimmed by 7 bases and V by 5 bases; bases with no gene match: 3. The CDR3 loop spans 11 amino acids. The CDR3 here is CSVLTGGEQYV. The CDR3 DNA is TGCAGCGTTCTGACAGGGGGTGAGCAGTACGTC.

This clonotype has more than one count but fewer than ten. This chain uses TRBV2 with TRBJ2-1; D is perhaps TRBD2 (5 bases). The CDR3 length is 14 residues. Trimming removed 8 bases from V and 6 bases from J, with 17 bases in between. The V gene's germline CDR1 is SNHLY and CDR2 FYNNEI. CDR3 in DNA: TGTGCCAGCTCATCGGGAAAGGGCCTCAATGAGCAGTTCTTC. This codes for CASSSGKGLNEQFF. The full variable domain, completed using reference TRBV2 and TRBJ2-1, is EPEVTQTPSHQVTQMGQEVILRCVPISNHLYFYWYRQILGQKVEFLVSFYNNEISEKSEIFDDQFSVERPDGSNFTLKIRSTKLEDSAMYFCASSSGKGLNEQFFGPGTRLTVL.

This clonotype was seen at least ten times. V and J are TRBV12-3 or TRBV12-4 and TRBJ2-1, with D perhaps TRBD2 (6 bases). The CDR3 sequence is 15 residues long. The V end lost 3 bases, the J end lost 0 bases, and 9 bases lay between the germline ends. The CDR3 loop is CASSFFGSSYNEQFF. For the CDR3, the DNA is TGTGCCAGCAGTTTTTTCGGGAGCTCCTACAATGAGCAGTTCTTC.

This clonotype came up many times. The chain is built from TRBV7-9 and TRBJ2-2; TRBD1 might be the D (5 bases). From germline, CDR1 is SEHNR and CDR2 FQNEAQ (reference sequence). The V gene lost 7 bases and the J gene lost 4 bases, with 10 bases spanning the gap. This CDR3 has 13 residues. The CDR3 here is CASTEGVTGELFF. The CDR3 region has the DNA TGTGCCAGCACCGAAGGGGTCACCGGGGAGCTGTTTTTT.

This clonotype was counted many times. CDR3 residues: CASSPRQGGELFF. The CDR3 DNA follows: TGTGCCAGCAGTCCCCGACAGGGGGGGGAGCTGTTTTTT. This chain links TRBV6-5 with TRBJ2-2, with 8 bases matching TRBD1. V dropped 5 bases and J dropped 8; count of bases not matched to a gene: 4. CDR3 length: 13 residues. CDR1 and CDR2 (germline): MNHEY, SVGAGI.

This clonotype was observed at least ten times. V is TRBV20-1 and J is TRBJ2-1; the match to TRBD2 covers 8 bases. The V and J ends lost 5 bases and 2 bases, in that order; junction bases with no gene match: 2. The CDR3 has 13 amino acids. Germline V gene lookup returns CDR1 DFQATT and CDR2 SNEGSKA (reference sequence). The CDR3 DNA is TGCAGTGCTTTGGGACTAGCCTACAATGAGCAGTTCTTC. Amino acid sequence: CSALGLAYNEQFF.

At least ten counts were recorded for this clonotype. V and J are TRBV20-1 and TRBJ2-1; D gene unclear. In germline, CDR1 is DFQATT, CDR2 SNEGSKA (reference sequence). The CDR3 length is 11 residues. V shed 3 bases and J shed 4 bases, with 4 bases lying between them. The chain's CDR3 is CSARPYNEQFF. CDR3 bases: TGCAGTGCTAGGCCTTACAATGAGCAGTTCTTC.

The chain employs TRBV9 and TRBJ2-1; perhaps TRBD2 as D (5 bases). Germline-derived CDR1 and CDR2 are SGDLS and YYNGEE. Trimming removed 2 bases from V and 0 bases from J, with 6 bases in between. The CDR3 consists of 14 residues. The CDR3 protein is CASSVDYSYNEQFF. The CDR3 coding sequence is TGTGCCAGCAGCGTCGACTACTCCTACAATGAGCAGTTCTTC. Supplemented by reference TRBV9 and TRBJ2-1, the full variable domain reads DSGVTQTPKHLITATGQRVTLRCSPRSGDLSVYWYQQSLDQGLQFLIQYYNGEERAKGNILERFSAQQFPDLHSELNLSSLELGDSALYFCASSVDYSYNEQFFGPGTRLTVL.

This clonotype was found a few times. V gene TRBV24-1 combines with J gene TRBJ1-1; D is unresolved. The CDR3 is 13 residues long. From germline, CDR1 is KGHDR and CDR2 SFDVKD. V lost 5 bases to trimming and J lost 1 base, with 7 bases between them. The CDR3: CATSGAANTEAFF. For the CDR3, the DNA is TGTGCCACCAGTGGGGCAGCGAACACTGAAGCTTTCTTT.

This clonotype was counted at least ten times. V gene TRBV29-1 combines with J gene TRBJ2-7; a possible D gene is TRBD2 (5 bases). V was cut by 5 bases and J by 3 bases, with 14 bases left in between. From germline, CDR1 is SQVTM and CDR2 ANQGSEA. The CDR3 extends over 13 amino acids. CDR3 loop: CSVYMNGLYEQYF. The CDR3 DNA sequence: TGCAGCGTTTATATGAACGGACTCTACGAGCAGTACTTC.

This clonotype has a count of ten or more. The chain is built from TRBV20-1 and TRBJ1-1; D remains unclear. Germline values: CDR1 DFQATT, CDR2 SNEGSKA (reference sequence). CDR3 length equals 14 residues. V was trimmed by 3 bases and J by 3 bases, leaving 14 bases between them. The CDR3 DNA sequence: TGCAGTGCTAGGATAAATTGGAGGGACACTGAAGCTTTCTTT. It is translated as CSARINWRDTEAFF.

The sample holds many counts of this clonotype. The V and J genes are TRBV4-2 and TRBJ2-7, with 10 nucleotides matching TRBD2. J was trimmed by 1 base and V by 0 bases; bases with no gene match: 3. The CDR3 is made up of 16 amino acids. Germline lookup yields CDR1 LGHNA and CDR2 YNFKEQ. The CDR3 sequence is CASSQESSGRSYEQYF. DNA of the CDR3: TGTGCCAGCAGCCAAGAGAGTAGCGGGAGGTCCTACGAGCAGTACTTC.

This clonotype was observed at least ten times. The V call is TRBV12-3 or TRBV12-4, the J call TRBJ2-7, with 8 bases identical to TRBD2. The CDR3 is made up of 15 amino acids. The J segment lost 4 bases and the V segment lost 4 bases, leaving 9 bases of the junction unmatched. The CDR3 protein is CASSYLGLEPYEQYF. The CDR3, as DNA: TGTGCCAGCAGTTACTTGGGACTAGAGCCTTACGAGCAGTACTTC.

This clonotype was detected ten times or more. V and J are TRBV20-1 and TRBJ2-1, with D maybe TRBD2 (5 bases). Germline CDR1 reads DFQATT; CDR2 reads SNEGSKA (reference sequence). V shed 6 bases and J shed 2 bases, with 14 bases lying between them. This CDR3 spans 14 amino acids. In DNA form, the CDR3 reads TGCAGTGCCTGTCGGGTAGCGACCTACAATGAGCAGTTCTTC. It encodes CSACRVATYNEQFF.